Below are 15 T cell receptor beta chains sequenced from a single sample in a study of early T cells in non-severe SARS-CoV-2 infection. TCRdb fed the 5' RACE reads into MiXCR, producing one record per CDR3 protein. This sample has roughly 48,000 distinct CDR3 sequences, with approximately 8% found just once. The sample taken for sequencing was whole blood. The source of these receptors is an adult who was a healthcare worker with PCR-confirmed SARS-CoV-2 infection or an uninfected control (not recorded which).

This clonotype was seen at least ten times. This chain links TRBV18 with TRBJ2-7; 8 positions agree with TRBD1. The V gene end was trimmed by 3 bases and the J gene end by 3 bases; junction bases not matched to a gene: 1. Germline V gene data show CDR1 as KGHSH and CDR2 as LQKENI. The length of the CDR3 is 13 residues. As DNA, the CDR3 is TGTGCCAGCTCACCGGACAGGGACTACGAGCAGTACTTC. Its translation: CASSPDRDYEQYF.

This clonotype came up many times. The chain has TRBV19 and TRBJ2-7; 11 nucleotides line up with TRBD2. The CDR3 is 16 residues long. Germline trimming cut 4 bases from V and 4 bases from J; bases unmatched to any gene: 9. Per germline, CDR1 LNHDA and CDR2 SQIVND (reference sequence). This CDR3 reads CASSTHSGRAVYEQYF. The CDR3, as DNA: TGTGCCAGTAGTACGCATAGCGGGAGGGCCGTTTACGAGCAGTACTTC.

In this sample, this clonotype turned up many times. The genes are TRBV28 and TRBJ2-7; 9 nucleotides match TRBD1. Germline V lookup: CDR1 MDHEN, CDR2 SYDVKM. The CDR3 is made up of 15 amino acids. V lost 10 bases, J lost 2 bases, and 12 bases stayed unmatched. This CDR3 is CATGGPGQGTYEQYF. The CDR3 nucleotides are TGTGCCACCGGAGGACCGGGACAGGGCACCTACGAGCAGTACTTC.

CDR3 in amino acids: CASSLDTSNQPQHF. CDR3 DNA sequence: TGTGCCAGCAGCTTAGACACGTCCAATCAGCCCCAGCATTTT. The rearrangement links TRBV7-2 to TRBJ1-5; unclear D gene. Germline assignment: CDR1 SGHTA and CDR2 FQGNSA. V was trimmed by 1 base and J by 3 bases, leaving 7 bases between them. The CDR3 extends over 14 amino acids. The entire variable domain, with the rest obtained from reference TRBV7-2 and TRBJ1-5, is as follows: GAGVSQSPSNKVTEKGKDVELRCDPISGHTALYWYRQSLGQGLEFLIYFQGNSAPDKSGLPSDRFSAERTGGSVSTLTIQRTQQEDSAVYLCASSLDTSNQPQHFGDGTRLSIL.

The J gene is TRBJ2-3, the V gene TRBV28; possible D gene TRBD1, 6 bases. This CDR3 spans 14 amino acids. The V gene's germline CDR1 is MDHEN and CDR2 SYDVKM. The germline V and J ends were trimmed by 8 bases and 4 bases, with 16 bases remaining between them. The CDR3 sequence is CASCLQGRADTQYF. CDR3 bases: TGTGCCAGCTGTCTACAGGGACGGGCAGATACGCAGTATTTT.

Many counts were recorded for this clonotype. V is TRBV27 and J is TRBJ1-1, with TRBD1 identical over 7 bases. In germline, CDR1 is MNHEY, CDR2 SMNVEV (reference sequence). Germline trimming cut 2 bases from V and 1 base from J; bases unmatched to any gene: 10. The CDR3 extends over 17 amino acids. CDR3 in amino acids: CASSLLPGGGENTEAFF. The CDR3 DNA is TGTGCCAGCAGTTTACTACCAGGGGGAGGAGAGAACACTGAAGCTTTCTTT.

This clonotype was seen a handful of times. V and J are TRBV12-3 or TRBV12-4 and TRBJ2-6, with D unclear. V lost 6 bases, J lost 0 bases, and 15 bases lay in between. The CDR3 extends over 17 amino acids. This chain's CDR3 is CASSPTEHPSGANVLTF. CDR3 sequence (DNA): TGTGCCAGCAGCCCCACGGAACACCCCTCTGGGGCCAACGTCCTGACTTTC.

This clonotype has more than one count but fewer than ten. The V and J genes are TRBV3-1 and TRBJ2-2, with TRBD2 matching over 8 bases. Trimming removed 1 base from V and 4 bases from J; junction bases left unmatched: 2. The CDR3 is 15 amino acids. The germline gives CDR1 LGHDT, CDR2 YNNKEL (reference sequence). The CDR3 DNA reads as TGTGCCAGCAGCCAAGCTCGGGAGGGCACCGGGGAGCTGTTTTTT. Protein sequence: CASSQAREGTGELFF. The full variable domain, in which reference TRBV3-1 and TRBJ2-2 provide the parts outside the CDR3, is DTAVSQTPKYLVTQMGNDKSIKCEQNLGHDTMYWYKQDSKKFLKIMFSYNNKELIINETVPNRFSPKSPDKAHLNLHINSLELGDSAVYFCASSQAREGTGELFFGEGSRLTVL.

This clonotype was counted many times. The germline gene is not matched at one end of the junction; a read error may be the cause. The rearrangement links TRBV7-9 to TRBJ1-1; D not resolved. CDR1 SEHNR and CDR2 FQNEAQ come from the germline V gene (reference sequence). This CDR3 spans 14 amino acids. The CDR3 sequence is CASSPPEGNTEVFF. The CDR3 nucleotides are TGTGCCAGCAGCCCCCCCGAGGGAAACACTGAAGTTTTCTTT.

This clonotype was observed a handful of times. The chain recombines TRBV11-3 with TRBJ2-1; possibly TRBD2 for D (6 bases). The CDR3 sequence is 17 residues long. Per germline, CDR1 SGHNT and CDR2 YENEEA. Trimming cost V 4 bases and J 2 bases, with 18 bases left between them. CDR3 sequence: CASSSFSWDSTYNEQFF. DNA of the CDR3: TGTGCCAGCAGCTCATTCTCCTGGGACTCCACCTACAATGAGCAGTTCTTC.

This clonotype has just a few counts. V and J are TRBV7-8 and TRBJ2-7; 13 nucleotides align to TRBD2. Trimming cost V 5 bases and J 2 bases; bases outside gene matches: 9. Looked up from germline, CDR1 is SGHVS and CDR2 is FQNEAQ. The CDR3 sequence is 17 residues long. The CDR3 DNA reads as TGTGCCAGCAGCCCCTGGACTAGCGGGAGTTTCGCCTACGAGCAGTACTTC. It yields the protein CASSPWTSGSFAYEQYF.

The table lists this clonotype with a few counts. CDR3 amino acids: CASSLAPGAYEQYF. The CDR3 nucleotides read TGTGCCAGCAGCTTAGCGCCAGGGGCCTACGAGCAGTACTTC. The rearrangement joins TRBV7-2 to TRBJ2-7; D might be TRBD1 (6 bases). The V gene lost 0 bases and the J gene lost 2 bases, with 8 bases spanning the gap. The CDR3 consists of 14 residues. The germline CDR1 and CDR2 sequences are SGHTA and FQGNSA.

This clonotype was picked up many times. V and J are TRBV3-1 and TRBJ2-1; the D is unclear. The CDR3 sequence is 16 residues long. Per the germline V gene, CDR1 is LGHDT and CDR2 is YNNKEL (reference sequence). Trimming shortened V by 2 bases and J by 10 bases, and 21 bases separated the two germline ends. The CDR3 DNA reads as TGTGCCAGCAGCCAATTGCAGATCTCTGTCTCTCGAGAGCAGTTCTTC. This codes for CASSQLQISVSREQFF.

This clonotype has only a few counts. The gene calls are TRBV19 and TRBJ2-3; either TRBD1 or TRBD2 may supply D (5 bases each). Germline CDR1 is LNHDA and CDR2 is SQIVND (reference sequence). The CDR3 sequence is 14 residues long. The V gene lost 4 bases and the J gene lost 2 bases, with 10 bases spanning the gap. In nucleotides, the CDR3 is TGTGCCAGTAGTAGGGACGGAATCACAGATACGCAGTATTTT. Translated: CASSRDGITDTQYF.

The sample holds many counts of this clonotype. The chain couples TRBV4-2 to TRBJ1-1, with a tentative D call TRBD1 (5 bases). Germline V CDR1 and CDR2: LGHNA, YNFKEQ. Trimming stripped 1 base from V and 1 base from J, with 7 bases between. The CDR3 runs to 14 residues. The DNA of the CDR3 is TGTGCCAGCAGCCAAGTAACAGGGAACACTGAAGCTTTCTTT. The encoded protein is CASSQVTGNTEAFF.